The 25 T cell receptor beta chains reported below all come from one sample, sequenced in a study of T-cell reconstitution after alpha-beta-depleted transplantation in children. Preparation of the TCRbeta library involved a method that used unique molecular identifiers. TCRdb re-analysed the PCR reads in MiXCR, keeping a single row per CDR3 protein. The data contain about 230,000 distinct CDR3 sequences, about a tenth of them singletons. The sample here was PBMCs from the stem cell graft donor, taken from the stem cell graft. These receptor sequences come from a human donor who donated a stem cell graft to a child with acute lymphoblastic leukemia.

This clonotype was seen a handful of times. The chain has TRBV29-1 and TRBJ2-5; TRBD2 is a possible D gene (5 bases). The CDR3 covers 14 residues. Germline-derived CDR1 and CDR2 are SQVTM and ANQGSEA. V was clipped by 6 bases and J by 9 bases, with 23 bases between them. Here the CDR3 DNA reads TGCAGCGTACCTTCCGTGGACCACAAGAGGGCCCAGTACTTC. This translates into CSVPSVDHKRAQYF.

This clonotype was found a few times. The chain recombines TRBV6-4 with TRBJ1-1, with D perhaps matching TRBD1 (5 bases). The CDR3 extends over 13 amino acids. Per germline, CDR1 MRHNA and CDR2 SNTAGT. Trimming shortened V by 3 bases and J by 3 bases, and 8 bases separated the two germline ends. CDR3 region: CASSETAYTEAFF. CDR3 coding DNA: TGTGCCAGCAGTGAGACAGCGTACACTGAAGCTTTCTTT.

This clonotype was picked up many times. The genes are TRBV12-3 or TRBV12-4 and TRBJ2-4; D is unresolved. The CDR3 has 14 amino acids. Trimming removed 3 bases at V and 5 bases at J, with 11 bases between. The CDR3 protein is CASSLERAENIQYF. The CDR3 DNA sequence: TGTGCCAGCAGTTTGGAAAGGGCCGAAAACATTCAGTACTTC.

This clonotype occurred many times. The chain joins TRBV14 to TRBJ1-6; D remains unclear. V was trimmed by 4 bases and J by 8 bases, leaving 12 bases between them. The CDR3 contains 14 residues. Germline V CDR1 and CDR2: SGHDN, FVKESK. The CDR3 region is CASSPDGRHSPLHF. The CDR3 nucleotides read TGTGCCAGCAGCCCGGACGGGAGGCATTCACCCCTCCACTTT.

This clonotype was recorded a few times. The chain uses TRBV11-2 and TRBJ1-6, with 9 bases fitting TRBD1. Trimming removed 5 bases from V and 7 bases from J; junction bases left unmatched: 6. This CDR3 spans 15 amino acids. Per germline, CDR1 SGHAT and CDR2 FQNNGV. The CDR3 DNA follows: TGTGCCAGCAGCCCGACCGGGACAGGGAATTCACCCCTCCACTTT. Translated: CASSPTGTGNSPLHF.

In this sample, this clonotype turned up once. The chain is built from TRBV6-5 and TRBJ1-1; 8 bases are shared with TRBD1. The germline CDR1 and CDR2 sequences are MNHEY and SVGAGI. Germline trimming cut 7 bases from V and 4 bases from J; bases unmatched to any gene: 8. This CDR3 spans 14 amino acids. The CDR3 DNA is TGTGCCAGCACTTTCGGACAGGGTAGCACTGAAGCTTTCTTT. Amino acid sequence: CASTFGQGSTEAFF.

The chain combines TRBV24-1 with TRBJ2-3; the match to TRBD1 covers 8 bases. The ends lost 5 bases at V and 2 bases at J; junction bases unmatched: 8. Germline-derived CDR1 and CDR2 are KGHDR and SFDVKD. The CDR3 covers 16 residues. The CDR3 region has the DNA TGTGCCACCAGTGCTCGTGGACAGGGTTCCACAGATACGCAGTATTTT. Protein sequence: CATSARGQGSTDTQYF.

V is TRBV6-6 and J is TRBJ2-1; D ambiguous. The CDR3 sequence is 12 residues long. The V end lost 0 bases, the J end lost 5 bases, and 2 bases lay between the germline ends. CDR1 is MNHNY, CDR2 SVGAGI, per germline (reference sequence). CDR3 DNA sequence: TGTGCCAGCAGTTACTCTCACAATGAGCAGTTCTTC. It codes for CASSYSHNEQFF.

This clonotype was picked up a small number of times. This sequence joins TRBV5-1 and TRBJ2-7, with D unresolved. The CDR3 is 12 amino acids. The germline CDR1 and CDR2 sequences are SGHRS and YFSETQ. V was clipped by 0 bases and J by 3 bases, with 4 bases between them. CDR3: CASSLADYEQYF. The CDR3 nucleotides are TGCGCCAGCAGCTTGGCCGACTACGAGCAGTACTTC.

CDR3 in DNA: TGTGCCACCAGTGTCGGACTAGCGGGGGACTACGAGCAGTACTTC. Its protein product is CATSVGLAGDYEQYF. The chain couples TRBV24-1 to TRBJ2-7, with TRBD2 matching 13 bases. Looked up from germline, CDR1 is KGHDR and CDR2 is SFDVKD. This CDR3 is 15 amino acids long. The V gene end was trimmed by 5 bases and the J gene end by 3 bases; junction bases not matched to a gene: 3.

The chain recombines TRBV4-2 with TRBJ1-5; 10 bases map to TRBD1. Trimming removed 4 bases from V and 1 base from J; junction bases left unmatched: 4. From germline, CDR1 is LGHNA and CDR2 YNFKEQ. This CDR3 has 16 residues. Written as DNA, the CDR3 is TGTGCCAGCAGCCTCGGACAGGGGGAGAGCAATCAGCCCCAGCATTTT. Its protein is CASSLGQGESNQPQHF.

In this sample, this clonotype turned up a few times. The chain uses TRBV28 and TRBJ2-7, with D hard to call. This CDR3 is built from 15 residues. V dropped 5 bases and J dropped 0 bases, with 14 bases sitting between them. CDR1 is MDHEN, CDR2 SYDVKM, per germline. The CDR3 reads CASSPADRPSYEQYF. In nucleotides, the CDR3 is TGTGCCAGCAGTCCGGCGGACCGGCCCTCCTACGAGCAGTACTTC.

This clonotype came up many times. The V and J genes are TRBV6-1 and TRBJ2-3; 7 nucleotides match TRBD2. The CDR3 sequence is 13 residues long. Germline V gene lookup returns CDR1 MNHNS and CDR2 SASEGT. Losses at the gene ends were 11 bases for V and 4 bases for J; bases not matched to a gene: 9. CDR3 DNA sequence: TGTGCCTGCCGGGGGGATGTCGCAGATACGCAGTATTTT. Its protein is CACRGDVADTQYF.

This clonotype came up many times. V gene TRBV5-1 combines with J gene TRBJ2-1, with 7 bases that match TRBD1. The CDR3 has 15 amino acids. From germline, CDR1 is SGHRS and CDR2 YFSETQ. V gave up 0 bases and J gave up 7 bases; unmatched junction bases: 7. The CDR3, as DNA: TGCGCCAGCAGCTTGGGACAGGGTAAAGAGAATGAGCAGTTCTTC. It codes for CASSLGQGKENEQFF.

In this sample, this clonotype turned up many times. The CDR3 region is CASSQEWDLNTEAFF. The CDR3 coding sequence is TGCGCCAGCAGCCAAGAGTGGGATTTGAACACTGAAGCTTTCTTT. The chain recombines TRBV4-3 with TRBJ1-1; unclear D gene. Germline CDR1 is LGHNA and CDR2 is YSLEER. Trimming removed 0 bases from V and 0 bases from J, with 8 bases in between. This CDR3 spans 15 amino acids.

This clonotype was observed a few times. This rearrangement joins TRBV6-1 to TRBJ1-5; 7 nucleotides agree with TRBD1. Trimming cost V 2 bases and J 5 bases; bases outside gene matches: 6. CDR1 is MNHNS, CDR2 SASEGT, per germline. This CDR3 has 15 residues. The CDR3 DNA reads TGTGCCAGCAGTGAACCGGGACAGATACATCAGCCCCAGCATTTT. This gives the protein CASSEPGQIHQPQHF.

This clonotype was observed at least ten times. This rearrangement joins TRBV10-2 to TRBJ1-5; D unclear. The CDR3 contains 13 residues. Germline V gene sequence: CDR1 WSHSY, CDR2 SAAADI. Trimming took off 7 bases at V and 0 bases at J, with 7 bases between the two ends. Here the CDR3 DNA reads TGCGCCAGCATGAAGGTTAGCAATCAGCCCCAGCATTTT. Protein: CASMKVSNQPQHF.

The sample holds many counts of this clonotype. This sequence joins TRBV7-9 and TRBJ1-5; tentative D call: TRBD1 (6 bases). The CDR3 loop spans 17 amino acids. With 6 bases removed from V and 2 bases from J, the gap between germline ends came to 20 bases. CDR1 and CDR2 (germline): SEHNR, FQNEAQ (reference sequence). The CDR3 here is CASSEDRDTGGNQPQHF. CDR3 coding DNA: TGTGCCAGCAGTGAAGACCGGGACACTGGGGGCAATCAGCCCCAGCATTTT.

This clonotype was seen ten or more times. This chain uses TRBV11-2 with TRBJ2-7, with TRBD2 as a possible D gene (5 bases). CDR3 length: 15 amino acids. V was pared by 3 bases and J by 4 bases, with 16 bases between. The germline gives CDR1 SGHAT, CDR2 FQNNGV. In DNA form, the CDR3 reads TGTGCCAGCAGCTTGAGCCATGCTGCGGGTTACGAGCAGTACTTC. This translates into CASSLSHAAGYEQYF.

This clonotype was seen only a few times. The chain is built from TRBV5-1 and TRBJ1-2; the D gene is possibly TRBD1 (6 bases). V was shortened by 2 bases and J by 0 bases, with 11 bases between the two germline ends. This CDR3 is 15 amino acids long. Germline V gene sequence: CDR1 SGHRS, CDR2 YFSETQ. The CDR3 sequence is CASSFSTGPNYGYTF. For the CDR3, the DNA is TGCGCCAGCAGCTTTAGTACAGGGCCTAACTATGGCTACACCTTC.

This clonotype was recorded many times. The genes are TRBV12-3 or TRBV12-4 and TRBJ2-7; 9 bases align to TRBD1. The CDR3 is made up of 13 amino acids. V was clipped by 8 bases and J by 4 bases; unmatched bases: 6. In nucleotides, the CDR3 is TGTGCCAGCGGGGCGGGACAGGGATACGAGCAGTACTTC. Translated: CASGAGQGYEQYF.

The V call is TRBV18, the J call TRBJ2-1; tentatively, D is TRBD2 (6 bases). The germline V gene has CDR1 KGHSH and CDR2 LQKENI. CDR3 size: 16 residues. V gave up 0 bases and J gave up 6 bases, with 15 bases separating them. CDR3 coding DNA: TGTGCCAGCTCACCACCCCTACTGCAGGGAGGCAATGAGCAGTTCTTC. Translation gives CASSPPLLQGGNEQFF.

Many counts were recorded for this clonotype. V and J are TRBV9 and TRBJ1-1; no firm D call. V gave up 3 bases and J gave up 0 bases, with 15 bases separating them. Germline V gene sequence: CDR1 SGDLS, CDR2 YYNGEE. The CDR3 length is 16 residues. CDR3 region: CASSGHHGPVNTEAFF. CDR3 DNA: TGTGCCAGCAGCGGACATCATGGGCCGGTGAACACTGAAGCTTTCTTT. Full variable domain (missing parts from reference TRBV9 and TRBJ1-1): DSGVTQTPKHLITATGQRVTLRCSPRSGDLSVYWYQQSLDQGLQFLIQYYNGEERAKGNILERFSAQQFPDLHSELNLSSLELGDSALYFCASSGHHGPVNTEAFFGQGTRLTVV.

This clonotype has more than one count but fewer than ten. This rearrangement joins TRBV29-1 to TRBJ2-1; 10 nucleotides align to TRBD1. Germline CDR1 SQVTM, CDR2 ANQGSEA. J was trimmed by 3 bases and V by 4 bases; bases with no gene match: 6. This CDR3 is 15 amino acids long. DNA of the CDR3: TGCAGCGTTGTAGTAGGGGACAGGGGCTACAATGAGCAGTTCTTC. The encoded protein is CSVVVGDRGYNEQFF.

This clonotype was counted ten times or more. The gene calls are TRBV7-9 and TRBJ2-7, with 10 bases matching TRBD1. Trimming removed 4 bases from V and 2 bases from J; junction bases left unmatched: 17. Looked up from germline, CDR1 is SEHNR and CDR2 is FQNEAQ (reference sequence). CDR3 length equals 19 residues. DNA for the CDR3: TGTGCCAGCAGCTCAACCTGGTCCGGGACAGGGGTAGTCACCTACGAGCAGTACTTC. This codes for CASSSTWSGTGVVTYEQYF.